The entry below describes one T cell receptor (beta chain). Its specificity is unknown. The time point was: cycle 4 day 1 (C4D1), after 6 weeks of nivolumab. Relapse after autologous stem cell transplantation occurred in every patient, and brentuximab vedotin exposure varied. The CD4+ T cells used were purified from thawed PBMCs through magnetic negative selection. This entry belongs to a study of PD-1 blockade in classical Hodgkin lymphoma. Study-wide results and caveats: By C4D1, CD4+ diversity increased significantly, especially in complete responders. According to reports, newly diagnosed patients had lower baseline TCR diversity than healthy donors, and relapsed/refractory patients had lower baseline TCR diversity still. Baseline diversity in complete responders resembled that of newly diagnosed patients. Among the patients, those starting nivolumab under 1 year after ASCT were excluded.

The CDR3 is made up of 16 amino acids. The germline gives CDR1 SGHAT, CDR2 FQNNGV. Trimming removed 1 base from V and 6 bases from J; junction bases left unmatched: 11. Sequencing was performed with immunoSEQ multiplex PCR; in TCRdb, only in-frame clones are kept and a portion is missing. The sample contains about 28,000 clones, over 75% of which appear only once. V is TRBV11-2 and J is TRBJ2-7, with 8 positions matching TRBD1. The sequence came from a human donor with classical Hodgkin lymphoma. The input for sequencing was CD4+ T cells from blood, taken before the fourth cycle of nivolumab. CDR3 coding DNA: TGTGCCAGCAGCTTAGGCGGTCAGGACAGGGCGCGCGAGCAGTACTTC. Amino acids: CASSLGGQDRAREQYF.